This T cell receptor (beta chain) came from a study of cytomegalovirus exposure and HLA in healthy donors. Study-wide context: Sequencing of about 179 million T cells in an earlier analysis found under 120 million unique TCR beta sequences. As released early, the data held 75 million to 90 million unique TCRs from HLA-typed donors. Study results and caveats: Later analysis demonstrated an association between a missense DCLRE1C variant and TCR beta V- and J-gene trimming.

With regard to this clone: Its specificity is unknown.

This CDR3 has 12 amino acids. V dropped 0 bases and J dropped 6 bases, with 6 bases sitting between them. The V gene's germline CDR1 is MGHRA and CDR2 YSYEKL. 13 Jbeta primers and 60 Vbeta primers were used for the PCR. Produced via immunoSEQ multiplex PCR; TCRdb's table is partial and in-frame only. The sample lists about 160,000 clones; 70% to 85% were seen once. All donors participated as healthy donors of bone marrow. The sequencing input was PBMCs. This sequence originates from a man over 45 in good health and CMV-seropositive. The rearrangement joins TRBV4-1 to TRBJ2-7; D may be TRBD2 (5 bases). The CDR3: CASSQDRGEQYF. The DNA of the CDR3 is TGCGCCAGCAGCCAAGATCGGGGCGAGCAGTACTTC.